The subject of this entry is one T cell receptor beta chain. This clone was detected many times. No antigen is known for it. No quality values exist for individual bases; no much larger clone is one base distant. The source of the sample is a study of metastatic and nonmetastatic thyroid tumors (dated by TCRdb to about 2020). About the investigation overall: Repertoires were compared across peripheral blood and tumor or nodule tissue samples from malignant and benign thyroid patients.

Before undergoing thyroid surgery, none of the patients had been given any kind of treatment. Patient clinical samples collected from about 2012 to 2019 were retrospectively analysed using T-cell receptor beta sequencing. The germline V gene (reference sequence) sets CDR1 to DFQATT and CDR2 to SNEGSKA. CDR3 length: 13 amino acids, cysteine to phenylalanine. Only the CDR3 region is kept as DNA, spanning 39 bases read in frame from base 1. V loses 4 bases, J loses 4 bases, and the germline ends lie 11 bases apart. The study at large found these results: In both blood and tumor samples, malignant tumors were reported to have significantly higher TCR beta diversity than benign nodules.

The protocol used for the library was PCR. The instrument given in TCRdb is Illumina HiSeq 4000. High-throughput sequencing was used to profile the CDR3 region of the TCR beta-chain in every patient. For the original study's pipeline: The researchers built a classifier to tell apart papillary thyroid cancer patients with distant metastasis, based on CDR3 differences among clinicopathological groups. The Shannon index was used to measure repertoire diversity, and the Morisita-Horn index was used to measure how similar tumor and blood repertoires were. TCRdb ran its own pipeline on the public reads, namely fastp trimming at Q25 and MiXCR clone calling, and kept in-frame beta chains. These V and J calls originate from TCRdb's pipeline instead of the authors' own analysis. Within this sample are 90,000 or so clones, with around 9.2% of them counted one time only. 8.8% of the sample is taken by the ten largest.

This clonotype was sampled from a female donor with papillary thyroid cancer or a benign thyroid nodule (not recorded which). Some clones in this sample may be carry-over from other donors' samples. Sequencing was performed on blood. Rearrangement joined TRBV20-1 to TRBJ2-1; the D segment cannot be called with confidence. The bases are TGCAGTGCTAATTTGGCCCTTTACAATGAGCAGTTCTTC. It codes for CSANLALYNEQFF.